This TCR beta chain derives from a study of T cells after posttransplantation cyclophosphamide. Points from the study as a whole: Donor CD8+ memory clones often dominated recipient blood repertoires at later times.

The naive gate required viable CD3+CD4+ or CD3+CD8+ cells with CCR7+CD45RA+CD45RO-CD95-CD27+CD28+ phenotype. This related bone marrow graft donor gave peripheral blood on the day of marrow donation. There are 18 residues in the CDR3. Germline CDR1 is MGHRA and CDR2 is YSYEKL. The V and J ends lost 0 bases and 1 base respectively, with 18 bases between them. This clone was seen only once. Its target is not known. Assay used: immunoSEQ multiplex PCR; TCRdb lists only in-frame clones, some missing. The table has 30,000 or so clones, around nine tenths seen once. This TCR was recovered from a woman aged 55-69 years in good health, CMV-negative, and a related stem cell transplant donor. Sequences were obtained from naive CD4+ T cells sorted from PBMCs. The chain links TRBV4-1 to TRBJ1-1; D not resolved. In DNA, the CDR3 is TGCGCCAGCAGCCAAGATCCGGGGAGGGTCAGCCGGAACACTGAAGCTTTCTTT. It encodes CASSQDPGRVSRNTEAFF.